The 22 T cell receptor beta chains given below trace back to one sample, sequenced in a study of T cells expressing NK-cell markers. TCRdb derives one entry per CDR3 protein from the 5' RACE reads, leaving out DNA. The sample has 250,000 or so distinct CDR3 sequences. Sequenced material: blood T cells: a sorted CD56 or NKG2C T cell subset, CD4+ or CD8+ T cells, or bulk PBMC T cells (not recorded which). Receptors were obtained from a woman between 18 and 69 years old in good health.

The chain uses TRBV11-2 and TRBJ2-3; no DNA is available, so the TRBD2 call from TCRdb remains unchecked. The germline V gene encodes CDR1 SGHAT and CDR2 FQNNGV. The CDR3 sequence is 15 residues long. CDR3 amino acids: CASSFDGRGTDTQYF.

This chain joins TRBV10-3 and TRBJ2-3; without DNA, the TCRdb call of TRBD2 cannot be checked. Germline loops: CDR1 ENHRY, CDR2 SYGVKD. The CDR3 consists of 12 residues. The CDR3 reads CATGTSGDTQYF.

The CDR3: CASSRLAETGELFF. V usage is TRBV18 and J usage is TRBJ2-2; TCRdb names TRBD2, which stays unverified in the absence of DNA. CDR1 KGHSH and CDR2 LQKENI come from the germline V gene. The CDR3 length is 14 residues.

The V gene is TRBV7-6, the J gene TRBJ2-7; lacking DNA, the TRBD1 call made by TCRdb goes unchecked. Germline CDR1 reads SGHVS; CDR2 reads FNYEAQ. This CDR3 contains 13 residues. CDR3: CASSPGQFGEQYF.

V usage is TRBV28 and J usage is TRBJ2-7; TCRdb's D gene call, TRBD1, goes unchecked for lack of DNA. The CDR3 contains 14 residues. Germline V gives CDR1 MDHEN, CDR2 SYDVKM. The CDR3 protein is CASSRVGQGYEQYF. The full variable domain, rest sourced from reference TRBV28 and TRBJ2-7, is DVKVTQSSRYLVKRTGEKVFLECVQDMDHENMFWYRQDPGLGLRLIYFSYDVKMKEKGDIPEGYSVSREKKERFSLILESASTNQTSMYLCASSRVGQGYEQYFGPGTRLTVT.

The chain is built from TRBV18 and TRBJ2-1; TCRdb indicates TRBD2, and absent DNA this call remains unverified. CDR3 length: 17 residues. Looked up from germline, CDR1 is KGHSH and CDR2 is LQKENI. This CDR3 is CASSPNGLAGGYNEQFF.

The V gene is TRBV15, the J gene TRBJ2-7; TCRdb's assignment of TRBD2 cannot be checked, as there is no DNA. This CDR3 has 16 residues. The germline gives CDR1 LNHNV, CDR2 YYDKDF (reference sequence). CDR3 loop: CATSRGGLAGAYEQYF.

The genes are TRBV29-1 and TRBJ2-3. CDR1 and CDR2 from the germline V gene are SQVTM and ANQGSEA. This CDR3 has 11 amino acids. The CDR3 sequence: CSVARTDTQYF.

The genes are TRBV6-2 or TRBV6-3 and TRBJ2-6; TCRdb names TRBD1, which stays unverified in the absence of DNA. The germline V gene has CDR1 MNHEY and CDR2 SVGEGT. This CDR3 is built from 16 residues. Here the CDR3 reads CASSQGQGAGANVLTF.

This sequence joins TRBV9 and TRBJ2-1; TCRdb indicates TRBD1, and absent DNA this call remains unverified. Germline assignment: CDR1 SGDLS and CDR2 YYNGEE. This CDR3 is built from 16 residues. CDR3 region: CASSVAPPPGGDEQFF.

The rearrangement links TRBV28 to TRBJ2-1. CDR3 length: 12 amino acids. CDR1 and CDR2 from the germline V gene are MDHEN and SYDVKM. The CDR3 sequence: CASSLKVGEQFF.

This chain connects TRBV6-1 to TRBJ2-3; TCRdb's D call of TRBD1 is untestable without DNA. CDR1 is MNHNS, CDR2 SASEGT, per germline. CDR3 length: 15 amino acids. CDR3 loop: CASGIRQGSTDTQYF.

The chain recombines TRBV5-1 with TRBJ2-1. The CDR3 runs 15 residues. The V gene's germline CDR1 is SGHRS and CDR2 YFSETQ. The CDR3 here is CASSFAGGSYNEQFF. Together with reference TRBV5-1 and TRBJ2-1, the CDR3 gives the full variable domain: KAGVTQTPRYLIKTRGQQVTLSCSPISGHRSVSWYQQTPGQGLQFLFEYFSETQRNKGNFPGRFSGRQFSNSRSEMNVSTLELGDSALYLCASSFAGGSYNEQFFGPGTRLTVL.

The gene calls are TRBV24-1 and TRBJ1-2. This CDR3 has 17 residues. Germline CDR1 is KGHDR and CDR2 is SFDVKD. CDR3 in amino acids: CATSDPTTGPANYGYTF.

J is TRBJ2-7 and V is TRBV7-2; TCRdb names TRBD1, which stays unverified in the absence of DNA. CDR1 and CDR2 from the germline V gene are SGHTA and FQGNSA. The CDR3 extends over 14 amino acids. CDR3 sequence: CASSWDRGSAEQYF.

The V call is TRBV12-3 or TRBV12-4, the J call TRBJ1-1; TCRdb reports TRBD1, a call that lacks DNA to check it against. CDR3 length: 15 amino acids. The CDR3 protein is CASSFFSRENTEAFF.

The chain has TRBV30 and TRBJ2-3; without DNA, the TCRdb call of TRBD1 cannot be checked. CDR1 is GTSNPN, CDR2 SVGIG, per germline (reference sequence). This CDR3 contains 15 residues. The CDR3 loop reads CAWSVRGIWRDTQYF.

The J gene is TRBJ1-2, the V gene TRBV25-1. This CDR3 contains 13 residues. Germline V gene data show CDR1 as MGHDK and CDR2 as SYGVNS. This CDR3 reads CASSASHGYGYTF.

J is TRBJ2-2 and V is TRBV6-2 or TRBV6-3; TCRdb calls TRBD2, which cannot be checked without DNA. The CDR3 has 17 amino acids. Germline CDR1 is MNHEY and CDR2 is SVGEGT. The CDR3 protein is CASSFLAGGSNTGELFF.

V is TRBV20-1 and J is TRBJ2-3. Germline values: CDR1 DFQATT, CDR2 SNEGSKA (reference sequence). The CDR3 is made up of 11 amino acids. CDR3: CSARPRDTQYF.

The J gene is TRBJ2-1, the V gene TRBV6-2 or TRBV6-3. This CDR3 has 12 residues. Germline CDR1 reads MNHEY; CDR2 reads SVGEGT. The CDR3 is CASSWGGNEQFF.

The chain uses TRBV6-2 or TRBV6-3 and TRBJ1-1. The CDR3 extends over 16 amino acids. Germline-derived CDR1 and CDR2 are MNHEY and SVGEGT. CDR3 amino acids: CASSSHRQTPNTEAFF.